This T cell receptor beta chain came from a study of blood T cell repertoires in COVID-19. About the research overall: T cells, B-cell-depleted T cells, or PBMCs supplied cDNA or gDNA.

TCRdb keeps only in-frame clones here, not all; method: immunoSEQ multiplex PCR. The profile shows roughly 250,000 clones, about 89% of them singletons. The V gene's germline CDR1 is LGHDT and CDR2 YNNKEL (reference sequence). The CDR3 runs to 15 residues. V was trimmed by 4 bases and J by 0 bases, leaving 12 bases between them. The receptor comes from a middle-aged man who had recovered from COVID-19. The rearrangement links TRBV3-1 (or the pseudogene TRBV3-2) to TRBJ2-5; tentatively, D is TRBD1 (5 bases). Sequenced sample: PBMCs or T cells enriched from blood (not recorded which). CDR3 nucleotides: TGTGCCAGCAGCCGAGGTTGGGGCCACCAAGAGACCCAGTACTTC. This gives the protein CASSRGWGHQETQYF.